This T cell receptor beta chain was retrieved from a study of blood T cell repertoires in COVID-19. Sequencing was performed with immunoSEQ multiplex PCR; in TCRdb, only in-frame clones are kept and a portion is missing. Among fewer than 25,000 clones listed, roughly 87% were seen once. Germline values: CDR1 MDHEN, CDR2 SYDVKM. The CDR3 sequence is 18 residues long. V gave up 4 bases and J gave up 1 base; unmatched junction bases: 13. The sample consisted of peripheral blood. The origin of this receptor is a man between 65 and 79 years old with acute or convalescent COVID-19. J is TRBJ1-5 and V is TRBV28; 7 nucleotides match TRBD1. The CDR3 DNA follows: TGTGCCAGCAGTTCATATTGGGAACAGGGGTACAGCAATCAGCCCCAGCATTTT. Translating gives CASSSYWEQGYSNQPQHF.